This T cell receptor beta chain comes out of a study of PD-1 blockade in classical Hodgkin lymphoma. Findings and limits, study-wide: Differences between repertoires have undefined causes, possibly disease activity or prior therapy. A reduction in baseline TCR diversity was reportedly seen in newly diagnosed patients relative to healthy donors. Diversity in CD4+ TCRs, unlike that measured in CD8+ TCRs, had risen significantly by C4D1. Patients were excluded if nivolumab began under 1 year after ASCT (the autologous transplant).

The method was immunoSEQ multiplex PCR; TCRdb's version includes in-frame clones alone and lacks a portion of them. The table lists 23,000 or so clones, 72% of them singletons. With regard to this clone: The antigen remains undetermined.

Time point noted: cycle 4 day 1 (C4D1), after 5 to 7 weeks of nivolumab. Each of the patients experienced relapse following autologous stem cell transplantation, and their brentuximab vedotin exposure differed. Germline CDR1 SGHRS, CDR2 YFSETQ. The CDR3 runs 14 residues. Unmatched junction bases numbered 9, after V lost 7 bases and J lost 3 bases. The genes are TRBV5-1 and TRBJ2-5, with 7 positions matching TRBD2. This sequence was found in a human donor with classical Hodgkin lymphoma. Sequenced here: peripheral blood mononuclear cells (PBMCs), sampled before the fourth cycle of nivolumab. CDR3 nucleotides: TGCGCCAGCTGGCGGGGAGGGGTTGAAGAGACCCAGTACTTC. Encoded protein: CASWRGGVEETQYF. Combining the CDR3 with reference TRBV5-1 and TRBJ2-5 gives the whole variable domain KAGVTQTPRYLIKTRGQQVTLSCSPISGHRSVSWYQQTPGQGLQFLFEYFSETQRNKGNFPGRFSGRQFSNSRSEMNVSTLELGDSALYLCASWRGGVEETQYFGPGTRLLVL.